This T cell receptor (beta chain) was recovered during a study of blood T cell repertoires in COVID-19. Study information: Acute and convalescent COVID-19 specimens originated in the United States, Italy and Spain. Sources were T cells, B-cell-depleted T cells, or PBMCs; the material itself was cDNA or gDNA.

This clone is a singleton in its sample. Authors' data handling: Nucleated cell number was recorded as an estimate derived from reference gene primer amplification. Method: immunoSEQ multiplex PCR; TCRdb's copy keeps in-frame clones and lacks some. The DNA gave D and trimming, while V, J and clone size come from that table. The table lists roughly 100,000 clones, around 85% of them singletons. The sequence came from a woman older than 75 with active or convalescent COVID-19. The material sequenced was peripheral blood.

The CDR3 DNA sequence: TGTGCCAGTAGTATCGCAGGGGGCTATAGCAATCAGCCCCAGCATTTT. It translates to CASSIAGGYSNQPQHF. The rearrangement joins TRBV19 to TRBJ1-5; 8 nucleotides agree with TRBD1. The CDR3 has 16 residues. Germline trimming cut 3 bases from V and 0 bases from J; bases unmatched to any gene: 4. Germline-derived CDR1 and CDR2 are LNHDA and SQIVND (reference sequence).